Below are 5 T cell receptor beta chains sequenced from a single sample in a study of blood T cells in healthy people across ages. Primed by a sample-barcoded 5' primer and a J-beta primer mix, a second PCR proceeded for roughly 6 to 12 cycles. MiXCR was run by TCRdb on the 5' RACE reads, yielding one entry per CDR3 protein. The profile shows roughly 1,700,000 distinct CDR3 sequences, 28% of them singletons. The material sequenced was blood. Every receptor here comes from a woman in her 30s in good health.

This clonotype appeared a few times. A read error may be the cause here, since a much bigger clone is one base away. The CDR3 sequence is CSARVAGVAKRSEQYF. In DNA, the CDR3 is TGCAGTGCTAGAGTCGCTGGTGTGGCCAAGCGGAGTGAGCAGTACTTC. This chain connects TRBV20-1 to TRBJ2-5, with D perhaps TRBD2 (5 bases). V was pared by 1 base and J by 11 bases, with 26 bases between. The germline CDR1 and CDR2 sequences are DFQATT and SNEGSKA (reference sequence). This CDR3 has 16 residues.

This rearrangement joins TRBV10-3 to TRBJ1-5; D perhaps matches TRBD1 (6 bases). Trimming removed 9 bases from V and 5 bases from J, with 14 bases in between. Germline V CDR1 and CDR2: ENHRY, SYGVKD. The CDR3 is 13 amino acids. The CDR3 is CAIRDTVDQPQHF. Written as DNA, the CDR3 is TGTGCCATTCGGGACACGGTCGATCAGCCCCAGCATTTT.

The chain employs TRBV7-9 and TRBJ2-5; D might be TRBD1 or TRBD2, each matching 5 bases. V dropped 2 bases and J dropped 1 base, with 14 bases sitting between them. The germline gives CDR1 SEHNR, CDR2 FQNEAQ (reference sequence). The CDR3 is 16 residues long. CDR3 sequence: CASSLIGAALQETQYF. CDR3 DNA: TGTGCCAGCAGCTTAATCGGGGCAGCCCTCCAAGAGACCCAGTACTTC. The full variable domain, its missing parts supplied by reference TRBV7-9 and TRBJ2-5, is DTGVSQNPRHKITKRGQNVTFRCDPISEHNRLYWYRQTLGQGPEFLTYFQNEAQLEKSRLLSDRFSAERPKGSFSTLEIQRTEQGDSAMYLCASSLIGAALQETQYFGPGTRLLVL.

This clonotype came up many times. V and J are TRBV20-1 and TRBJ2-7; no clear D. V was clipped by 3 bases and J by 4 bases, with 16 bases between them. From germline, CDR1 is DFQATT and CDR2 SNEGSKA (reference sequence). The CDR3 spans 14 residues. In DNA, the CDR3 is TGCAGTGCTAGGTCCAGCCAAAATAATTACGAGCAGTACTTC. The encoded protein is CSARSSQNNYEQYF.

This clonotype has just a few counts. The rearrangement links TRBV5-1 to TRBJ2-7; D unclear. Trimming left V 0 bases short and J 3 bases short, with 7 bases between. The CDR3 runs to 13 residues. Germline V lookup: CDR1 SGHRS, CDR2 YFSETQ. The CDR3 nucleotides read TGCGCCAGCAGCTTGGGGGTGTACTACGAGCAGTACTTC. It yields the protein CASSLGVYYEQYF. The full variable domain, rest sourced from reference TRBV5-1 and TRBJ2-7, is KAGVTQTPRYLIKTRGQQVTLSCSPISGHRSVSWYQQTPGQGLQFLFEYFSETQRNKGNFPGRFSGRQFSNSRSEMNVSTLELGDSALYLCASSLGVYYEQYFGPGTRLTVT.